The rows below give T cell receptor beta chains drawn from one sample of a study of blood T cell repertoires in COVID-19. Profiling relied on immunoSEQ multiplex PCR, and the TCRdb table lists in-frame clones only, not all of them. This sample has 100,000 to 120,000 clones, with 70% to 90% found just once. Specimen: peripheral blood. The receptor set was obtained from a human donor in a cohort sampled during active COVID-19. Both conserved end residues are part of each CDR3. Each record gives: V gene, D gene, J gene, clone size, CDR3 protein, CDR3 DNA. D genes are given only for firm matches. Size tells how often a clone was seen (once, few, many) or the class of an expanded clone, and some rows leave it out.

V gene: TRBV11-2
D gene: NA
J gene: TRBJ2-7
clone size: NA
CDR3 protein: CASSLLVALDEQYF
CDR3 DNA: TGTGCCAGCAGCTTATTGGTGGCATTGGACGAGCAGTACTTC

V gene: TRBV3-1/TRBV3-2
D gene: TRBD1
J gene: TRBJ2-7
clone size: NA
CDR3 protein: CASSDRARLYEQYF
CDR3 DNA: TGTGCCAGCAGCGACAGGGCTCGGCTCTACGAGCAGTACTTC

V gene: TRBV7-2
D gene: TRBD2
J gene: TRBJ2-7
clone size: NA
CDR3 protein: CASTTQTAGGDEQYF
CDR3 DNA: TGTGCCAGCACCACTCAGACAGCGGGAGGGGACGAGCAGTACTTC

V gene: TRBV11-1
D gene: TRBD2
J gene: TRBJ2-2
clone size: NA
CDR3 protein: CASSLGMGRDTGELFF
CDR3 DNA: TGTGCCAGCAGCTTAGGAATGGGGAGGGACACCGGGGAGCTGTTTTTT

V gene: TRBV7-2
D gene: TRBD2
J gene: TRBJ2-5
clone size: NA
CDR3 protein: CASRSTGTSGTETQYF
CDR3 DNA: TGTGCCAGCAGGTCAACCGGGACTAGCGGGACTGAGACCCAGTACTTC

V gene: TRBV27
D gene: TRBD2
J gene: TRBJ2-1
clone size: NA
CDR3 protein: CASRVSLAGGGNEQFF
CDR3 DNA: TGTGCCAGCAGGGTCTCACTAGCGGGAGGGGGCAATGAGCAGTTCTTC

V gene: TRBV7-2
D gene: TRBD1
J gene: TRBJ2-1
clone size: NA
CDR3 protein: CASSLGYGTGDLAEQFF
CDR3 DNA: TGTGCCAGCAGCTTAGGGTACGGGACAGGGGATTTGGCTGAGCAGTTCTTC

V gene: TRBV2
D gene: NA
J gene: TRBJ2-2
clone size: NA
CDR3 protein: CASSDLGTYGELFF
CDR3 DNA: TGTGCCAGCAGTGACCTAGGAACATACGGGGAGCTGTTTTTT

V gene: TRBV4-2
D gene: TRBD2
J gene: TRBJ2-3
clone size: NA
CDR3 protein: CASSQESRRGGTDTQYF
CDR3 DNA: TGTGCCAGCAGCCAAGAGTCACGGCGGGGGGGCACAGATACGCAGTATTTT

V gene: TRBV7-3
D gene: NA
J gene: TRBJ2-2
clone size: NA
CDR3 protein: CASSDTGDLNTGELFF
CDR3 DNA: TGTGCCAGCAGTGATACGGGAGATTTGAACACCGGGGAGCTGTTTTTT

V gene: TRBV27
D gene: NA
J gene: TRBJ1-6
clone size: NA
CDR3 protein: CASSLLGGNSPLHF
CDR3 DNA: TGTGCCAGCAGTTTATTGGGGGGGAATTCACCCCTCCACTTT

V gene: TRBV28
D gene: NA
J gene: TRBJ1-3
clone size: few
CDR3 protein: CASSTPGEGSGNTIYF
CDR3 DNA: TGTGCCAGCAGTACCCCTGGGGAGGGCTCTGGAAACACCATATATTTT

V gene: TRBV28
D gene: NA
J gene: TRBJ1-3
clone size: NA
CDR3 protein: CASSFYRQAQTSGNTIYF
CDR3 DNA: TGTGCCAGCAGTTTCTACAGACAAGCACAAACAAGTGGAAACACCATATATTTT

V gene: TRBV6-2/TRBV6-3
D gene: NA
J gene: TRBJ2-1
clone size: once
CDR3 protein: CASSYSRRANEQFF
CDR3 DNA: TGTGCCAGCAGTTACTCCCGGAGGGCGAATGAGCAGTTCTTC

V gene: TRBV10-3
D gene: TRBD1
J gene: TRBJ2-7
clone size: NA
CDR3 protein: CAISEDRDLNEQYF
CDR3 DNA: TGTGCCATCAGTGAGGACAGGGATCTAAACGAGCAGTACTTC

V gene: TRBV5-8
D gene: TRBD1
J gene: TRBJ1-2
clone size: NA
CDR3 protein: CASSSRQGVVYGYTF
CDR3 DNA: TGTGCCAGCAGCTCAAGACAGGGCGTTGTCTATGGCTACACCTTC

V gene: TRBV2
D gene: NA
J gene: TRBJ2-5
clone size: NA
CDR3 protein: CASSNPDFQETQYF
CDR3 DNA: TGTGCCAGCAGCAACCCGGACTTTCAAGAGACCCAGTACTTC

V gene: TRBV9
D gene: TRBD2
J gene: TRBJ2-1
clone size: NA
CDR3 protein: CASSVAGGPSEQFF
CDR3 DNA: TGTGCCAGCAGCGTAGCGGGAGGGCCAAGTGAGCAGTTCTTC

V gene: TRBV6-2/TRBV6-3
D gene: NA
J gene: TRBJ1-5
clone size: NA
CDR3 protein: CASSRRGIDRNNQPQHF
CDR3 DNA: TGTGCCAGCAGTCGCAGGGGAATAGACCGTAACAATCAGCCCCAGCATTTT

V gene: TRBV15
D gene: NA
J gene: TRBJ1-5
clone size: few
CDR3 protein: CATSRRQDSSQPQHF
CDR3 DNA: TGTGCCACCAGCAGACGACAAGACAGTAGCCAGCCCCAGCATTTT

V gene: TRBV5-6
D gene: NA
J gene: TRBJ1-4
clone size: NA
CDR3 protein: CASSSGMRLGEKLFF
CDR3 DNA: TGTGCCAGCAGCTCCGGGATGAGGTTGGGTGAAAAACTGTTTTTT

V gene: TRBV25-1
D gene: NA
J gene: TRBJ2-7
clone size: NA
CDR3 protein: CASRGVDEQYF
CDR3 DNA: TGTGCCAGCAGGGGCGTCGACGAGCAGTACTTC

V gene: TRBV6-5
D gene: NA
J gene: TRBJ2-7
clone size: NA
CDR3 protein: CASSQGNLPNNEQYF
CDR3 DNA: TGTGCCAGCAGTCAGGGGAACCTACCAAACAACGAGCAGTACTTC

V gene: TRBV30
D gene: TRBD1
J gene: TRBJ1-4
clone size: NA
CDR3 protein: CARRNPGQGEDEKLFF
CDR3 DNA: TGTGCCCGGCGCAATCCGGGACAGGGAGAGGATGAAAAACTGTTTTTT

V gene: TRBV7-8
D gene: TRBD2
J gene: TRBJ2-7
clone size: NA
CDR3 protein: CASRGSGGLSEQYF
CDR3 DNA: TGTGCCAGCAGAGGCTCGGGGGGGCTATCCGAGCAGTACTTC

V gene: TRBV19
D gene: NA
J gene: TRBJ2-4
clone size: NA
CDR3 protein: CASSAVAKNIQYF
CDR3 DNA: TGTGCCAGTAGTGCGGTAGCCAAAAACATTCAGTACTTC

V gene: TRBV5-6
D gene: TRBD2
J gene: TRBJ2-5
clone size: NA
CDR3 protein: CASSWRPSGGIETQYF
CDR3 DNA: TGTGCCAGCAGCTGGCGTCCTAGCGGGGGTATCGAGACCCAGTACTTC

V gene: TRBV3-1/TRBV3-2
D gene: NA
J gene: TRBJ2-1
clone size: NA
CDR3 protein: CASSQEVGVNEQFF
CDR3 DNA: TGTGCCAGCAGCCAAGAGGTAGGGGTCAATGAGCAGTTCTTC

V gene: TRBV10-3
D gene: TRBD2
J gene: TRBJ2-1
clone size: NA
CDR3 protein: CAISDELSAGDEQFF
CDR3 DNA: TGTGCCATCAGTGACGAGTTGTCAGCGGGAGATGAGCAGTTCTTC

V gene: TRBV9
D gene: TRBD1
J gene: TRBJ2-4
clone size: NA
CDR3 protein: CASSPRDRGSEAKNIQYF
CDR3 DNA: TGTGCCAGCAGCCCCCGGGACAGGGGAAGCGAGGCCAAAAACATTCAGTACTTC

V gene: TRBV2
D gene: NA
J gene: TRBJ2-7
clone size: NA
CDR3 protein: CASSRQDSSYEQYF
CDR3 DNA: TGTGCCAGCAGTAGACAGGACAGCTCCTACGAGCAGTACTTC

V gene: TRBV7-3
D gene: NA
J gene: TRBJ1-1
clone size: NA
CDR3 protein: CASSLNSGDTEAFF
CDR3 DNA: TGTGCCAGCAGCTTAAATTCAGGGGACACTGAAGCTTTCTTT

V gene: TRBV29-1
D gene: NA
J gene: TRBJ2-5
clone size: NA
CDR3 protein: CSVAGSVQETQYF
CDR3 DNA: TGCAGCGTTGCAGGGTCAGTCCAAGAGACCCAGTACTTC

V gene: TRBV27
D gene: TRBD1
J gene: TRBJ2-5
clone size: NA
CDR3 protein: CASSIRQGREEETQYF
CDR3 DNA: TGTGCCAGCAGTATAAGACAGGGTAGGGAAGAAGAGACCCAGTACTTC

V gene: TRBV27
D gene: TRBD2
J gene: TRBJ2-3
clone size: NA
CDR3 protein: CASSPNGRNTDTQYF
CDR3 DNA: TGTGCCAGCAGTCCCAACGGGAGGAACACAGATACGCAGTATTTT

V gene: TRBV29-1
D gene: TRBD1
J gene: TRBJ1-1
clone size: NA
CDR3 protein: CSATTGGYTEAFF
CDR3 DNA: TGCAGCGCCACGACAGGGGGCTACACTGAAGCTTTCTTT

V gene: TRBV6-5
D gene: NA
J gene: TRBJ1-3
clone size: NA
CDR3 protein: CAGSRAGSGNTIYF
CDR3 DNA: TGTGCCGGCTCCCGGGCAGGGTCGGGAAACACCATATATTTT

V gene: TRBV9
D gene: NA
J gene: TRBJ1-6
clone size: NA
CDR3 protein: CASSAAPPGNNSPLHF
CDR3 DNA: TGTGCCAGCAGCGCAGCCCCTCCAGGGAATAATTCACCCCTCCACTTT

V gene: TRBV27
D gene: NA
J gene: TRBJ1-2
clone size: few
CDR3 protein: CASSLVPGQGYGYTF
CDR3 DNA: TGTGCCAGCAGTTTAGTACCGGGGCAGGGGTATGGCTACACCTTC

V gene: TRBV29-1
D gene: TRBD2
J gene: TRBJ2-1
clone size: NA
CDR3 protein: CSVRTSGRAGEQFF
CDR3 DNA: TGCAGCGTCCGGACTAGCGGGAGGGCAGGGGAGCAGTTCTTC

V gene: TRBV5-5
D gene: TRBD2
J gene: TRBJ2-7
clone size: NA
CDR3 protein: CASRNSLAGVSYEQYF
CDR3 DNA: TGTGCCAGCAGAAATTCGCTAGCGGGCGTTTCCTACGAGCAGTACTTC

V gene: TRBV24-1
D gene: TRBD1
J gene: TRBJ1-5
clone size: NA
CDR3 protein: CATSDIGTGKSNQPQHF
CDR3 DNA: TGTGCCACCAGTGACATAGGGACAGGGAAAAGCAATCAGCCCCAGCATTTT